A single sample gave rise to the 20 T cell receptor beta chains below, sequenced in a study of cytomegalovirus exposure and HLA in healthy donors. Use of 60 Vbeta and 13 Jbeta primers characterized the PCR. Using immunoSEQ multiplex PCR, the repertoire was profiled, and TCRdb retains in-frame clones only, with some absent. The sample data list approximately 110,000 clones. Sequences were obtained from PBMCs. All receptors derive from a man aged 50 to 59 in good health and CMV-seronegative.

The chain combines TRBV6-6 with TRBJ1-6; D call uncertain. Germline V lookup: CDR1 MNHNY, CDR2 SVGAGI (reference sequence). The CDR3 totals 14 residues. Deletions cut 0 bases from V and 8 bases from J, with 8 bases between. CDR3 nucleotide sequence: TGTGCCAGCAGTTACTCTGCAATAGATTCACCCCTCCACTTT. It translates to CASSYSAIDSPLHF.

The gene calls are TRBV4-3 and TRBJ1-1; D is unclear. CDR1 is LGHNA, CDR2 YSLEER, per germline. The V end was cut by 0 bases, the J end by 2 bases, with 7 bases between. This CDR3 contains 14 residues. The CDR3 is CASSQEAGNTEAFF. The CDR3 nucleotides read TGCGCCAGCAGCCAAGAAGCAGGTAACACTGAAGCTTTCTTT.

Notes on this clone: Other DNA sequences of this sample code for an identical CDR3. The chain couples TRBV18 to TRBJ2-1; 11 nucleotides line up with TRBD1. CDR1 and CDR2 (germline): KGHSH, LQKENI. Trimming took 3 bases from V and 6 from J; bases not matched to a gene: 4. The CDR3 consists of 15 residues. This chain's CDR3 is CASSPGTGGTNEQFF. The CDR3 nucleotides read TGTGCCAGCTCACCGGGGACAGGGGGGACCAATGAGCAGTTCTTC.

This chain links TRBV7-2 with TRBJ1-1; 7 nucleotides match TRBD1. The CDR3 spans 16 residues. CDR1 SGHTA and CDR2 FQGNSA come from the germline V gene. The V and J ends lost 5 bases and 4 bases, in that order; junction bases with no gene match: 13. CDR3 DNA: TGTGCCAGCAGCCCCCGGGCAGGGGGTGTTTTCACTGAAGCTTTCTTT. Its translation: CASSPRAGGVFTEAFF.

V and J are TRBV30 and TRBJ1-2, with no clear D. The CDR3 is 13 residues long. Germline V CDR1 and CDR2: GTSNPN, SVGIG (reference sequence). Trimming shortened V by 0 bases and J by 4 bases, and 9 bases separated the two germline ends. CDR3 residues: CAWSVAGSYGYTF. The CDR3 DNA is TGTGCCTGGAGTGTAGCAGGCAGCTATGGCTACACCTTC.

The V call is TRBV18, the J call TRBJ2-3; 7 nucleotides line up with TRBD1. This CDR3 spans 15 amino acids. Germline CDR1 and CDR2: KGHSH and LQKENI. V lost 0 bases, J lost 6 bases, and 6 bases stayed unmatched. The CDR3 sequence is CASSPPGQMGDTQYF. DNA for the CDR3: TGTGCCAGCTCACCACCGGGACAGATGGGGGATACGCAGTATTTT.

CDR3 amino acids: CASSEQKNEKLFF. The CDR3 bases are TGTGCCAGCAGTGAACAGAAGAATGAAAAACTGTTTTTT. This chain uses TRBV6-1 with TRBJ1-4; D gene ambiguous. The CDR3 is 13 amino acids. With 2 bases removed from V and 5 bases from J, the gap between germline ends came to 6 bases. The germline gives CDR1 MNHNS, CDR2 SASEGT.

The CDR3 nucleotides read TGTGCCAGTAGTATCCCCGGAGAACCCTACGAGCAGTACTTC. Translating gives CASSIPGEPYEQYF. The chain carries TRBV19 and TRBJ2-7; D is ambiguous. The germline CDR1 and CDR2 sequences are LNHDA and SQIVND (reference sequence). V was pared by 3 bases and J by 2 bases, with 11 bases between. The CDR3 runs to 14 residues. Full variable domain (outside the CDR3, taken from reference TRBV19 and TRBJ2-7): DGGITQSPKYLFRKEGQNVTLSCEQNLNHDAMYWYRQDPGQGLRLIYYSQIVNDFQKGDIAEGYSVSREKKESFPLTVTSAQKNPTAFYLCASSIPGEPYEQYFGPGTRLTVT.

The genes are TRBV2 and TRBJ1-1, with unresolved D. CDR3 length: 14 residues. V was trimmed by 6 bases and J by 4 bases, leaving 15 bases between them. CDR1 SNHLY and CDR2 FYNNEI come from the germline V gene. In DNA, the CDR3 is TGTGCCAGCAGGTCCGAGGCAGATGTCACTGAAGCTTTCTTT. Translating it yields CASRSEADVTEAFF. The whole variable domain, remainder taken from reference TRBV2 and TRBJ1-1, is EPEVTQTPSHQVTQMGQEVILRCVPISNHLYFYWYRQILGQKVEFLVSFYNNEISEKSEIFDDQFSVERPDGSNFTLKIRSTKLEDSAMYFCASRSEADVTEAFFGQGTRLTVV.

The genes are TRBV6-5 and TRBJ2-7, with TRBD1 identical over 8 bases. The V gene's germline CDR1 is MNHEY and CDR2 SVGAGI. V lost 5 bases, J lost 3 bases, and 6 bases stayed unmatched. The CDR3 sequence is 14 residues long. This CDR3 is CASSLDRGGYEQYF. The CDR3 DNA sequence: TGTGCCAGCAGTCTCGACAGGGGTGGCTACGAGCAGTACTTC.

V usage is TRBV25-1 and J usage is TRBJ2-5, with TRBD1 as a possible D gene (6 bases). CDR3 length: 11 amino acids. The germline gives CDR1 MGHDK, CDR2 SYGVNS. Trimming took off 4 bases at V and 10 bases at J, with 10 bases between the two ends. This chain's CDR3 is CASSAGQNQYF. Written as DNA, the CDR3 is TGTGCCAGCAGTGCCGGACAGAACCAGTACTTC.

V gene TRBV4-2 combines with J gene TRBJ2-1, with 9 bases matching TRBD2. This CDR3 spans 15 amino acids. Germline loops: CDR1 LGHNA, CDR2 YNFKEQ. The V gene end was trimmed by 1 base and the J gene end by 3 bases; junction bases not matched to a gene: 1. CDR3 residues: CASSQVTSGYNEQFF. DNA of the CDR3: TGTGCCAGCAGCCAAGTGACTAGCGGCTACAATGAGCAGTTCTTC.

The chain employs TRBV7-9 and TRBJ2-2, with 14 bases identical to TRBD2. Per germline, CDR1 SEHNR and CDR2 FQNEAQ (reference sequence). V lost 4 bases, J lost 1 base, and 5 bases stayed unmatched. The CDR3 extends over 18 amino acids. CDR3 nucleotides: TGTGCCAGCAGCTCGGGACTAGCGGGGGCGGGGAACACCGGGGAGCTGTTTTTT. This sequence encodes CASSSGLAGAGNTGELFF.

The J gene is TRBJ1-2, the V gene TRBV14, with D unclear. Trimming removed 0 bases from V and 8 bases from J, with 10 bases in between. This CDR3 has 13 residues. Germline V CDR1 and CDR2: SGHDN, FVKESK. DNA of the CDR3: TGTGCCAGCAGCCAAGAAAGAGGGCGCGGCTACACCTTC. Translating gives CASSQERGRGYTF.

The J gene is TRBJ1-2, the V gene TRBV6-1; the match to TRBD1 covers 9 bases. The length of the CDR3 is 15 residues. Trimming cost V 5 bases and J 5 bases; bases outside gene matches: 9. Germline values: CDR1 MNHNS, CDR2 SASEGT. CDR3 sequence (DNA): TGTGCCAGCAGTAAGACAGGGGGGTTAGGGTATGGCTACACCTTC. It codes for CASSKTGGLGYGYTF.

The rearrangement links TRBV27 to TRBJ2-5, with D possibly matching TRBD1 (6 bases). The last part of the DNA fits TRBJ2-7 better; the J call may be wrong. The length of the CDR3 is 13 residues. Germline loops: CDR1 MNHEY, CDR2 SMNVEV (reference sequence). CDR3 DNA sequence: TGTGCCAGCAGTCGGCAGGGGTCCTACGAGCAGTACTTC. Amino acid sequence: CASSRQGSYEQYF.

The CDR3 nucleotides are TGTGCCAGCAGTGAATCGACAGGTTTCTCCTACGAGCAGTACTTC. The encoded protein is CASSESTGFSYEQYF. V usage is TRBV25-1 and J usage is TRBJ2-7; D is perhaps TRBD1 (6 bases). V lost 1 base to trimming and J lost 0 bases, with 10 bases between them. The CDR3 has 15 amino acids. The germline V gene has CDR1 MGHDK and CDR2 SYGVNS.

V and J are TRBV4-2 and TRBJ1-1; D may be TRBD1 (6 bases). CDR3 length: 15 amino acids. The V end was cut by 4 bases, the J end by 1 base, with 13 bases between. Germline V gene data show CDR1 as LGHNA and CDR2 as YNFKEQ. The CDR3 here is CASSPDEGENTEAFF. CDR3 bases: TGTGCCAGCAGCCCGGACGAGGGGGAGAACACTGAAGCTTTCTTT.

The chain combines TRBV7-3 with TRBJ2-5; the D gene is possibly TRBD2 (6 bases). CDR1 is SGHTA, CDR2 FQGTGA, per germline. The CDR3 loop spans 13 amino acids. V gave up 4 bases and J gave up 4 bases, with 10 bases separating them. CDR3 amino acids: CASSSRDSETQYF. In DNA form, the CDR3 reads TGTGCCAGCAGCTCCCGGGACTCAGAGACCCAGTACTTC.

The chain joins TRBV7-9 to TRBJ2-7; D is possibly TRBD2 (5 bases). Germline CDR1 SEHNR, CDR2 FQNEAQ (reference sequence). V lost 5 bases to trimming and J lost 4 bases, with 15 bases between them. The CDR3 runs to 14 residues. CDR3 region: CASSQPRRSYEQYF. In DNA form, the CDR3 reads TGTGCCAGCAGCCAGCCCAGGAGGTCTTACGAGCAGTACTTC.